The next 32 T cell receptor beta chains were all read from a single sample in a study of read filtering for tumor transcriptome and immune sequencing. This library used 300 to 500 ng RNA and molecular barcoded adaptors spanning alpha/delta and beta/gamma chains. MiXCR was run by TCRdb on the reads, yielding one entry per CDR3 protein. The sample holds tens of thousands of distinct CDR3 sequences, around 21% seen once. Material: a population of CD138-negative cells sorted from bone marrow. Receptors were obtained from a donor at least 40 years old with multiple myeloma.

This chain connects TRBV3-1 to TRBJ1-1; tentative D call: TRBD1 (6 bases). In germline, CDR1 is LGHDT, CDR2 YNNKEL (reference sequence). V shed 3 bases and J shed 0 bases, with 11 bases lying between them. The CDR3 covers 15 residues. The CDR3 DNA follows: TGTGCCAGCAGCCACCTCGACAGGCTGAACACTGAAGCTTTCTTT. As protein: CASSHLDRLNTEAFF.

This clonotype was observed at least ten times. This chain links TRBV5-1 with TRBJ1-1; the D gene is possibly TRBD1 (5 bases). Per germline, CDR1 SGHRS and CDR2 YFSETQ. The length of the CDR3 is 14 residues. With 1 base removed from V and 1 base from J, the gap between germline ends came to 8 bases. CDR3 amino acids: CASSLQGANTEAFF. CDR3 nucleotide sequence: TGCGCCAGCAGCTTGCAGGGCGCGAACACTGAAGCTTTCTTT.

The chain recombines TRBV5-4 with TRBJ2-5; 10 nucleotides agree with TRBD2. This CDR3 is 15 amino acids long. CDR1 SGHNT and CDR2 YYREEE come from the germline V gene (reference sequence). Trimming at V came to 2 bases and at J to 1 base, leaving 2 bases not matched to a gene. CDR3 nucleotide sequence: TGTGCCAGCAGCTTACTAGCGGGAATCCAAGAGACCCAGTACTTC. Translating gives CASSLLAGIQETQYF.

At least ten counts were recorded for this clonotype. CDR3 sequence (DNA): TGTGCCAGCAGCCACGGGGGGAACACTGAAGCTTTCTTT. It codes for CASSHGGNTEAFF. The J gene is TRBJ1-1, the V gene TRBV14, with a weak D call TRBD1 (5 bases). Germline values: CDR1 SGHDN, CDR2 FVKESK. The CDR3 is 13 amino acids. Deletions cut 3 bases from V and 1 base from J, with 6 bases between.

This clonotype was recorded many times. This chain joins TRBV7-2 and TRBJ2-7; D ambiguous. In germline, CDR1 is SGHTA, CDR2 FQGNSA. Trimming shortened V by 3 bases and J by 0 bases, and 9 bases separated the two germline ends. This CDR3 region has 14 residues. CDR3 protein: CASSFDKLSYEQYF. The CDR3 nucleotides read TGTGCCAGCAGCTTCGATAAACTCTCCTACGAGCAGTACTTC.

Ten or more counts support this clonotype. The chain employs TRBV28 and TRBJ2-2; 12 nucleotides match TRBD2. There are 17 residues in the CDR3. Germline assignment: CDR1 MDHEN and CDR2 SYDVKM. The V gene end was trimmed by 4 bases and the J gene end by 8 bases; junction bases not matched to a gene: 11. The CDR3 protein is CASSSLLLAGGGGELFF. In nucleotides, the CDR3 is TGTGCCAGCAGTTCCCTTTTACTAGCGGGAGGAGGAGGGGAGCTGTTTTTT.

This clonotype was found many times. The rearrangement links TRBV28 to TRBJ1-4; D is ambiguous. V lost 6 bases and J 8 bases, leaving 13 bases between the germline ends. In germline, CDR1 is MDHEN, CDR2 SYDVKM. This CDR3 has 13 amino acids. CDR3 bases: TGTGCCAGCAGCCGACCAGGCAAGGAAAAACTGTTTTTT. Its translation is CASSRPGKEKLFF.

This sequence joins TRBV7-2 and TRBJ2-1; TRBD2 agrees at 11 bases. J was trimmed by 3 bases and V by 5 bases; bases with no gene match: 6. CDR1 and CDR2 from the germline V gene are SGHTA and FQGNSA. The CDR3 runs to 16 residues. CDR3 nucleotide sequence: TGTGCCAGCAGCCCCAGAGGGACTAGCGGCTACAATGAGCAGTTCTTC. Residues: CASSPRGTSGYNEQFF.

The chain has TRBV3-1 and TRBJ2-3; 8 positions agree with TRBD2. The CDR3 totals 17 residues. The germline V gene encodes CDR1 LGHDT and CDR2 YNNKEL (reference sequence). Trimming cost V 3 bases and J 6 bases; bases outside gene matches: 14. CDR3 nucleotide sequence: TGTGCCAGCAGCCACGGAATCCGCGGGGGGCTTGTGGATACGCAGTATTTT. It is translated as CASSHGIRGGLVDTQYF.

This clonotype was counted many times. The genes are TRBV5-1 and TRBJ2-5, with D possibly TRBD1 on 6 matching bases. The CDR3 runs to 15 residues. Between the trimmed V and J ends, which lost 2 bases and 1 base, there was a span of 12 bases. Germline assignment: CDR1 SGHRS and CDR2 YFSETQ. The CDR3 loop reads CASSLQGQIQETQYF. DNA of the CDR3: TGCGCCAGCAGCTTACAAGGACAGATCCAAGAGACCCAGTACTTC.

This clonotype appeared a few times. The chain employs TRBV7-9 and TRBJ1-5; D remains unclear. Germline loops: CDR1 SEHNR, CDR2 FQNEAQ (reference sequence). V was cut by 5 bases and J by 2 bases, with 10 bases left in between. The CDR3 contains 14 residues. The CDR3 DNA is TGTGCCAGCAGCGTGGGTTACGGCAATCAGCCCCAGCATTTT. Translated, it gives CASSVGYGNQPQHF.

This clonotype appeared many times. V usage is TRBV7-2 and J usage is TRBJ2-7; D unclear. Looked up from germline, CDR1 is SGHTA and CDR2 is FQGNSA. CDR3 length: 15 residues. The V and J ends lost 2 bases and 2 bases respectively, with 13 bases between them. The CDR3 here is CASSLWQLSTYEQYF. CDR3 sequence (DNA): TGTGCCAGCAGCTTATGGCAGCTAAGTACCTACGAGCAGTACTTC.

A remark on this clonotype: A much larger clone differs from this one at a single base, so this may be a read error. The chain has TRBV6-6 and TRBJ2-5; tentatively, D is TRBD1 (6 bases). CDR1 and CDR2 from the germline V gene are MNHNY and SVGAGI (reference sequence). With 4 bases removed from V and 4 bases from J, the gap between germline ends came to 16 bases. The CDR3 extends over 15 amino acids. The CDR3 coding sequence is TGTGCCAGCAGTTCCTCAGGGGCGAATTCAGAGACCCAGTACTTC. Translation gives CASSSSGANSETQYF.

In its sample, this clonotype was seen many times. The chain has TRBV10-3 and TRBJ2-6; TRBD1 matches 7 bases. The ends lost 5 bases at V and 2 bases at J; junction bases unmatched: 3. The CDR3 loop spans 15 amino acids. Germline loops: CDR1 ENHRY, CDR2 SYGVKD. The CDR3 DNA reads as TGTGCCATCAGTACAACAGGGGCTGGGGCCAACGTCCTGACTTTC. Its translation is CAISTTGAGANVLTF.

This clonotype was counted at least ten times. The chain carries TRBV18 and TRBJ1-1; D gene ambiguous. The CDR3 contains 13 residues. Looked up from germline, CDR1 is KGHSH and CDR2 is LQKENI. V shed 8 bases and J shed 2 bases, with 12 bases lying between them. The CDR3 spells CASSPQGNTEAFF. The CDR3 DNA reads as TGTGCCAGCAGCCCTCAAGGAAACACTGAAGCTTTCTTT. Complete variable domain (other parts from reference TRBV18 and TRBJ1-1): NAGVMQNPRHLVRRRGQEARLRCSPMKGHSHVYWYRQLPEEGLKFMVYLQKENIIDESGMPKERFSAEFPKEGPSILRIQQVVRGDSAAYFCASSPQGNTEAFFGQGTRLTVV.

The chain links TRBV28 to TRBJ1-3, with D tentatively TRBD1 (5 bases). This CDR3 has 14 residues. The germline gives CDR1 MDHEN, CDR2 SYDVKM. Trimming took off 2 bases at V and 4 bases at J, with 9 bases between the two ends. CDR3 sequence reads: CASSLGGKGNTIYF. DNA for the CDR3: TGTGCCAGCAGTTTAGGGGGAAAAGGAAACACCATATATTTT.

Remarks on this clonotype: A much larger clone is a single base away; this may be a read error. The CDR3 DNA sequence: TGTGCCAGCAGTCTCAATGGCTTGGCAGATACGCAGTATTTT. Its translation is CASSLNGLADTQYF. The chain recombines TRBV12-3 or TRBV12-4 with TRBJ2-3; D is uncertain. There are 14 residues in the CDR3. Trimming shortened V by 5 bases and J by 4 bases, and 13 bases separated the two germline ends.

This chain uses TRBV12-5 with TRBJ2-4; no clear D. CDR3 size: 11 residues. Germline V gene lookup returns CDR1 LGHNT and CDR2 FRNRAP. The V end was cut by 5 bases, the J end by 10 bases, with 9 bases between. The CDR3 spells CASGNSRIQYF. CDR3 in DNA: TGTGCTAGTGGTAACAGTAGGATTCAGTACTTC.

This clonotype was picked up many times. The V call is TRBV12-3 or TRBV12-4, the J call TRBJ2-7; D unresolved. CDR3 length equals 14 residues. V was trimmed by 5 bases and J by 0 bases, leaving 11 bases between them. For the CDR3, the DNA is TGTGCCAGCAGTCCCCTAGAGCTCTCCTACGAGCAGTACTTC. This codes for CASSPLELSYEQYF.

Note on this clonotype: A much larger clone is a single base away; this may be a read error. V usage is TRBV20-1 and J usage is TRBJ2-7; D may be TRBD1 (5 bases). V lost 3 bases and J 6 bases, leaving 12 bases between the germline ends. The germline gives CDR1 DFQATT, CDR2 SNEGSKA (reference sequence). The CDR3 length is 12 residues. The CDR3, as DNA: TGCAGTGCTAGTCCTCCAGGGCGCGAGCAGTACTTC. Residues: CSASPPGREQYF.

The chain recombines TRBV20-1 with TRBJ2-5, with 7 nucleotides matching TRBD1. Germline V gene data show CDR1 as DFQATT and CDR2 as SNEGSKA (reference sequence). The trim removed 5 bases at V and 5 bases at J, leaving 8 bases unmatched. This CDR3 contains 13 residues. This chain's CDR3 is CSAPRQGTETQYF. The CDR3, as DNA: TGCAGTGCTCCCCGACAGGGCACGGAGACCCAGTACTTC.

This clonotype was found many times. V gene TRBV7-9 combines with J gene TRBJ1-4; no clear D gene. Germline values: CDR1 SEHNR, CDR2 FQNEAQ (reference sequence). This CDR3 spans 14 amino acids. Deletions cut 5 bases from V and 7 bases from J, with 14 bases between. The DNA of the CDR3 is TGTGCCAGCAGCCCGGACCGACTCACTGAAAAACTGTTTTTT. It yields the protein CASSPDRLTEKLFF.

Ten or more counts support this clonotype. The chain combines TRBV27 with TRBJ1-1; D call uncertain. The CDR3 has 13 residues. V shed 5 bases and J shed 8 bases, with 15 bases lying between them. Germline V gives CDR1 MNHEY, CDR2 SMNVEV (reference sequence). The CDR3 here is CASSPQLPEEAFF. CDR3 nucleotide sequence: TGTGCCAGCAGTCCACAACTCCCCGAAGAAGCTTTCTTT.

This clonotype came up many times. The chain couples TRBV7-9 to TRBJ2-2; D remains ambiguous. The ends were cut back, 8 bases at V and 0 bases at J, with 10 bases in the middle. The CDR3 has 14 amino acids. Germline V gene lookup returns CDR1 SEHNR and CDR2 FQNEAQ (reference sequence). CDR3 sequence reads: CASRISPNTGELFF. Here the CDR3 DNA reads TGTGCCAGCCGGATTAGTCCGAACACCGGGGAGCTGTTTTTT.

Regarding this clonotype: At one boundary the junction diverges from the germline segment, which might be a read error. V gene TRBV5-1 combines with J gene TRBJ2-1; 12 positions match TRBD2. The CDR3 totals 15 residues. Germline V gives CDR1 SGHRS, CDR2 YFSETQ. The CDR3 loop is CASILLAGGLNEQFF. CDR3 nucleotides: TGCGCCAGCATCTTGCTAGCGGGAGGGCTAAATGAGCAGTTCTTC.

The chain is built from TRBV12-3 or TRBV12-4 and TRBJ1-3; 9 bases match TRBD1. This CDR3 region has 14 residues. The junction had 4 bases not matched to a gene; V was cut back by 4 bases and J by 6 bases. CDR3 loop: CASSSWDRENTIYF. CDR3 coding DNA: TGTGCCAGCAGTTCCTGGGACAGGGAAAACACCATATATTTT.

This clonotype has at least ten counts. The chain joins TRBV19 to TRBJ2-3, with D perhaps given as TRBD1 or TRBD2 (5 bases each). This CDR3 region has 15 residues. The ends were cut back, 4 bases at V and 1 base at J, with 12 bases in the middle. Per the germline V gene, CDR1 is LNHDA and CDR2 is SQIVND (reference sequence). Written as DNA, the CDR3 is TGTGCCAGTAGTACTCGTGTGGGGGGCACAGATACGCAGTATTTT. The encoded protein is CASSTRVGGTDTQYF.

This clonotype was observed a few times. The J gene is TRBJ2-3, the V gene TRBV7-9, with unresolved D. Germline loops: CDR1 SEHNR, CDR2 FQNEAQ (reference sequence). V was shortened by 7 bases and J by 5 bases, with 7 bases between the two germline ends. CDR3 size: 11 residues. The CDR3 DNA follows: TGTGCCAGCACCATGGGAGATACGCAGTATTTT. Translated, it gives CASTMGDTQYF. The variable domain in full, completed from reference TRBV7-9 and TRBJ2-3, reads DTGVSQNPRHKITKRGQNVTFRCDPISEHNRLYWYRQTLGQGPEFLTYFQNEAQLEKSRLLSDRFSAERPKGSFSTLEIQRTEQGDSAMYLCASTMGDTQYFGPGTRLTVL.

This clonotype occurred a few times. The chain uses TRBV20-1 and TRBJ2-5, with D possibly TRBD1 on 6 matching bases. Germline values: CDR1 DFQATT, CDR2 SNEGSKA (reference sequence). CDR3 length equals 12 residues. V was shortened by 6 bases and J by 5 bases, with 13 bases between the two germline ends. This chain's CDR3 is CSAPGVGETQYF. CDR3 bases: TGCAGTGCCCCAGGGGTAGGGGAGACCCAGTACTTC.

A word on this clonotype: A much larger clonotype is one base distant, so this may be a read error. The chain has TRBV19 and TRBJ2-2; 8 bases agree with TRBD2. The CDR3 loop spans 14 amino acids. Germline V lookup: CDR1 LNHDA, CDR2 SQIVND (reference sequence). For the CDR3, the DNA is TGTGCCAGTAGGAATCTAGCGGGCACCGGGGTGCTGTTTTTT. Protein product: CASRNLAGTGVLFF.

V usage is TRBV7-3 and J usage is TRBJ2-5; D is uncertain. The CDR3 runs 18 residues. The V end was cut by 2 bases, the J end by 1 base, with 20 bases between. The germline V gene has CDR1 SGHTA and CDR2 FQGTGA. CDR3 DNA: TGTGCCAGCAGCTTAGAAGGGCGGAAGACTTTCGGCCAAGAGACCCAGTACTTC. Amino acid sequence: CASSLEGRKTFGQETQYF.

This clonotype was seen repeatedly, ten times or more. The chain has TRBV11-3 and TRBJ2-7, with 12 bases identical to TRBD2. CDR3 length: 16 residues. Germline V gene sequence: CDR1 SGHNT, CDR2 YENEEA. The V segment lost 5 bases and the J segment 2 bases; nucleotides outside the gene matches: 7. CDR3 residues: CASSPRTSGVTYEQYF. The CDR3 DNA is TGTGCCAGCAGCCCTCGGACTAGCGGGGTCACCTACGAGCAGTACTTC.